One and the same sample provided the 23 T cell receptor beta chains below, sequenced in a study of human T cells and chemical hapten exposure (dated by TCRdb to about 2021). Library construction relied on RACE. TCRdb records NextSeq 500 as the sequencer. TCRdb trimmed public reads at Q25 via fastp, called clones via MiXCR and kept in-frame beta chains. Here each entry gathers all rows of one CDR3 protein and keeps the most common genes and DNA. The sample table records around 300,000 distinct CDR3 sequences; approximately 7.5% of these occur just once. Less than 1.5% of the sample is held by the ten biggest clonotypes. This sample's time point label indicates: pre-sensitization, week 0. In light of the paper, this sample's treatment or condition label describes: therapeutic diphenylcyclopropenone sensitization with weekly scalp DPC. The sequencing here drew on whole blood, taken in connection with sensitization to the hapten diphenylcyclopropenone (DPC). The origin of the receptors is a man aged 18 to 30 with alopecia areata. Some clones in this sample may be carry-over from other donors' samples.

This sequence joins TRBV12-3 or TRBV12-4 and TRBJ1-2; D is ambiguous. Trimming pared 6 bases from V and 8 bases from J, leaving 10 bases between. The CDR3 totals 11 residues. The CDR3 region is CASRSAGGYTF. The CDR3 coding sequence is TGTGCCAGCAGGTCGGCGGGCGGCTACACCTTC.

The sample holds a few counts of this clonotype. The chain recombines TRBV7-2 with TRBJ2-5; 7 positions agree with TRBD1. Germline CDR1 and CDR2: SGHTA and FQGNSA. Unmatched junction bases numbered 7, after V lost 5 bases and J lost 4 bases. This CDR3 has 14 residues. The CDR3 here is CASSPIRTGETQYF. The CDR3 region has the DNA TGTGCCAGCAGCCCTATCAGGACAGGAGAGACCCAGTACTTC.

The genes are TRBV7-9 and TRBJ1-3; a possible D gene is TRBD1 (5 bases). Trimming took off 6 bases at V and 2 bases at J, with 14 bases between the two ends. The germline gives CDR1 SEHNR, CDR2 FQNEAQ (reference sequence). CDR3 length equals 15 residues. CDR3: CASRAGYSAGNTIYF. As DNA, the CDR3 is TGTGCCAGCAGGGCAGGGTATAGCGCTGGAAACACCATATATTTT.

In this sample, this clonotype turned up a few times. The gene calls are TRBV12-3 or TRBV12-4 and TRBJ1-6; a weak D match, TRBD1 (5 bases). V lost 6 bases, J lost 7 bases, and 16 bases lay in between. The CDR3 is 15 amino acids. The CDR3 DNA sequence: TGTGCCAGCAGCCCCCAGGGAGGGAACAATTCACCCCTCCACTTT. As protein: CASSPQGGNNSPLHF.

The chain uses TRBV5-6 and TRBJ1-1; maybe TRBD1 (5 bases). The CDR3 has 15 amino acids. CDR1 is SGHDT and CDR2 is YYEEEE in the germline V gene. Trimming left V 2 bases short and J 6 bases short, with 17 bases between. CDR3 loop: CASSFKGPYRAEAFF. The CDR3 nucleotides read TGTGCCAGCAGCTTCAAGGGGCCCTATCGTGCTGAAGCTTTCTTT.

This clonotype was seen a few times. CDR3 loop: CASSLDRGGSATNEKLFF. Written as DNA, the CDR3 is TGTGCCAGCAGCCTGGACAGGGGGGGTTCGGCAACTAATGAAAAACTGTTTTTT. The V and J genes are TRBV7-2 and TRBJ1-4, with 10 bases identical to TRBD1. The length of the CDR3 is 18 residues. Germline V lookup: CDR1 SGHTA, CDR2 FQGNSA. V lost 5 bases to trimming and J lost 0 bases; unmatched junction nucleotides: 9. The full variable domain, completed using reference TRBV7-2 and TRBJ1-4, is GAGVSQSPSNKVTEKGKDVELRCDPISGHTALYWYRQSLGQGLEFLIYFQGNSAPDKSGLPSDRFSAERTGGSVSTLTIQRTQQEDSAVYLCASSLDRGGSATNEKLFFGSGTQLSVL.

This clonotype has only a few counts. The chain links TRBV28 to TRBJ2-4; TRBD1 matches 7 bases. The CDR3 runs to 20 residues. After removal of 5 bases from V and 4 bases from J, the junction contained 23 bases not matched to a gene. Germline CDR1 reads MDHEN; CDR2 reads SYDVKM. The CDR3: CASSKTGYMPPLKTKNIQYF. The CDR3 DNA is TGTGCCAGCAGTAAGACAGGGTACATGCCCCCGCTGAAGACGAAAAACATTCAGTACTTC.

In its sample, this clonotype was seen a few times. This chain links TRBV18 with TRBJ1-2, with D unclear. Germline V gene data show CDR1 as KGHSH and CDR2 as LQKENI. The CDR3 is 15 residues long. The V end lost 6 bases, the J end lost 2 bases, and 16 bases lay between the germline ends. CDR3 sequence (DNA): TGTGCCAGCTCCATACCCCGGGCAGACAACTATGGCTACACCTTC. The encoded protein is CASSIPRADNYGYTF.

Many counts were recorded for this clonotype. The gene calls are TRBV5-1 and TRBJ2-5; 8 bases map to TRBD1. Germline V gene lookup returns CDR1 SGHRS and CDR2 YFSETQ. V was pared by 0 bases and J by 4 bases, with 2 bases of the junction left unmatched. The CDR3 consists of 14 residues. CDR3 residues: CASSLAGGPETQYF. The CDR3 DNA reads as TGCGCCAGCAGCTTGGCAGGGGGCCCAGAGACCCAGTACTTC.

This clonotype occurred a few times. The chain recombines TRBV20-1 with TRBJ2-4; 9 nucleotides line up with TRBD1. V shed 7 bases, J shed 2 bases, and the junction held 3 bases outside the gene matches. The V gene's germline CDR1 is DFQATT and CDR2 SNEGSKA (reference sequence). This CDR3 spans 13 amino acids. The CDR3 here is CSGGQGTKNIQYF. CDR3 in DNA: TGCAGTGGAGGACAGGGGACCAAAAACATTCAGTACTTC.

The chain combines TRBV27 with TRBJ2-3; 7 bases map to TRBD2. This CDR3 has 14 amino acids. V gave up 4 bases and J gave up 5 bases; unmatched junction bases: 6. The germline gives CDR1 MNHEY, CDR2 SMNVEV (reference sequence). CDR3 nucleotides: TGTGCCAGCAGTTGGACTAGTCCTCGAGATACGCAGTATTTT. Translation: CASSWTSPRDTQYF.

The chain is built from TRBV3-1 and TRBJ2-7; 7 nucleotides agree with TRBD1. V trimming: 4 bases; J trimming: 7 bases; junction bases outside the gene matches: 13. The germline CDR1 and CDR2 sequences are LGHDT and YNNKEL (reference sequence). The CDR3 extends over 15 amino acids. CDR3 in amino acids: CASSPRQGPPGEQYF. The DNA of the CDR3 is TGTGCCAGCAGCCCTCGACAGGGCCCGCCCGGGGAGCAGTACTTC.

This clonotype was detected many times. The rearrangement joins TRBV11-2 to TRBJ2-5; D gene uncertain. The CDR3 extends over 12 amino acids. CDR1 is SGHAT and CDR2 is FQNNGV in the germline V gene. Trimming took 5 bases from V and 4 from J, leaving 8 bases between them. The CDR3 DNA sequence: TGTGCCAGCAGCATTGAAGGAGAGACCCAGTACTTC. This sequence encodes CASSIEGETQYF.

This clonotype was detected many times. V and J are TRBV10-3 and TRBJ2-2; 7 bases are shared with TRBD1. This CDR3 spans 15 amino acids. The germline CDR1 and CDR2 sequences are ENHRY and SYGVKD. Losses at the gene ends were 8 bases for V and 0 bases for J; bases not matched to a gene: 6. The CDR3 DNA is TGTGCCATCTCCCTCGGGACAGCGAACACCGGGGAGCTGTTTTTT. Protein: CAISLGTANTGELFF.

V usage is TRBV5-4 and J usage is TRBJ1-3; 7 bases map to TRBD1. Germline CDR1 and CDR2: SGHNT and YYREEE (reference sequence). The CDR3 loop spans 18 amino acids. V shed 0 bases and J 0 bases; nucleotides not matched to a gene: 9. The CDR3 coding sequence is TGTGCCAGCAGCTTGGGACAGGGTCTTACTAACTCTGGAAACACCATATATTTT. Amino acid sequence: CASSLGQGLTNSGNTIYF.

This clonotype was found a few times. V is TRBV29-1 and J is TRBJ1-1; possible D gene TRBD1, 5 bases. Trimming left V 3 bases short and J 8 bases short, with 13 bases between. Germline values: CDR1 SQVTM, CDR2 ANQGSEA. The CDR3 loop spans 12 amino acids. For the CDR3, the DNA is TGCAGCGTTGAGTCGGGGGGTTTAGAAGCTTTCTTT. Its translation is CSVESGGLEAFF.

This clonotype was detected only a few times. The V and J genes are TRBV6-1 and TRBJ2-1, with a possible D match to TRBD1 (6 bases). CDR1 and CDR2 from the germline V gene are MNHNS and SASEGT. V was shortened by 7 bases and J by 4 bases, with 11 bases between the two germline ends. The CDR3 length is 13 residues. CDR3 amino acids: CASKRTEYNEQFF. The CDR3, as DNA: TGTGCCAGCAAAAGGACAGAGTACAATGAGCAGTTCTTC.

The chain employs TRBV6-4 and TRBJ2-3, with 12 bases identical to TRBD2. The J segment lost 4 bases and the V segment lost 5 bases, leaving 4 bases of the junction unmatched. This CDR3 contains 15 residues. Germline lookup yields CDR1 MRHNA and CDR2 SNTAGT. CDR3 in amino acids: CASSMSSGGADTQYF. CDR3 DNA: TGTGCCAGCAGTATGTCTAGCGGGGGGGCAGATACGCAGTATTTT.

This clonotype was seen only a few times. The chain employs TRBV25-1 and TRBJ1-5, with a weak D call TRBD1 (6 bases). The germline CDR1 and CDR2 sequences are MGHDK and SYGVNS. V lost 4 bases to trimming and J lost 4 bases, with 11 bases between them. This CDR3 region has 14 residues. DNA of the CDR3: TGTGCCAGCAGTGGAACAGGGTTAAATCAGCCCCAGCATTTT. It codes for CASSGTGLNQPQHF.

This clonotype was counted only a few times. V usage is TRBV4-3 and J usage is TRBJ2-3; D possibly matches TRBD1 or TRBD2 (5 bases each). The V gene lost 3 bases and the J gene lost 5 bases, with 12 bases spanning the gap. The CDR3 is 14 residues long. Germline CDR1 and CDR2: LGHNA and YSLEER. The CDR3, as DNA: TGCGCCAGCAGCCAGGGACCAGCAGGAGATACGCAGTATTTT. This sequence encodes CASSQGPAGDTQYF.

This clonotype occurred many times. The chain has TRBV7-9 and TRBJ1-1; D is uncertain. The V gene's germline CDR1 is SEHNR and CDR2 FQNEAQ (reference sequence). The CDR3 has 14 amino acids. With 3 bases removed from V and 0 bases from J, the gap between germline ends came to 8 bases. The CDR3 here is CASSFKPMNTEAFF. CDR3 bases: TGTGCCAGCAGCTTTAAGCCCATGAACACTGAAGCTTTCTTT.

This clonotype was recorded many times. This chain joins TRBV5-1 and TRBJ2-3, with D perhaps TRBD2 (6 bases). Germline CDR1 SGHRS, CDR2 YFSETQ. This CDR3 is built from 13 residues. V dropped 4 bases and J dropped 3 bases, with 9 bases sitting between them. For the CDR3, the DNA is TGCGCCAGCAGCCTTGCGGGGACAGATACGCAGTATTTT. Protein sequence: CASSLAGTDTQYF.

The sample holds many counts of this clonotype. The J gene is TRBJ2-1, the V gene TRBV20-1, with D unresolved. V lost 5 bases and J 0 bases, leaving 8 bases between the germline ends. The CDR3 is made up of 13 amino acids. The germline V gene encodes CDR1 DFQATT and CDR2 SNEGSKA (reference sequence). The CDR3 region is CSAARLSYNEQFF. In DNA form, the CDR3 reads TGCAGTGCTGCCCGACTCTCCTACAATGAGCAGTTCTTC.